The entry that follows covers one T cell receptor (beta chain) sequence. Its matching antigen is unknown. The data are from a study of shared clonotypes between healthy human individuals. Regarding the study as a whole: Naive subsets typically showed greater estimated richness than memory subsets. Shared clonotypes: about 4.6% naive CD4, under 4% naive CD8, around 2.2% memory CD4, approximately 0.37% memory CD8. Relative to clonotypes present in all four donors, those not shared had lower generation probabilities.

Trimming stripped 0 bases from V and 3 bases from J, with 8 bases between. Germline CDR1 and CDR2: MNHEY and SVGAGI. The length of the CDR3 is 14 residues. Deep level was the assay's run setting. TCRdb's table, derived via immunoSEQ multiplex PCR, lists solely in-frame clones and lacks some. The data contain about 120,000 clones, 68% of them singletons. The origin of this receptor is a woman aged 25-40 years in good health. The sequenced sample consisted of memory CD8+ T cells sorted from blood. Subset here: CD45RO+ cells pooled with CCR7-negative TemRA cells. V and J are TRBV6-5 and TRBJ1-2; no reliable D call. CDR3 region: CASSYSRLDYGYTF. CDR3 bases: TGTGCCAGCAGTTACTCCCGCTTGGACTATGGCTACACCTTC.